Listed below are T cell receptor beta chains from one sample, sequenced in a study of OX40 agonist ivuxolimab in advanced cancers. Sequencing was performed with immunoSEQ multiplex PCR; in TCRdb, only in-frame clones are kept and a portion is missing. Altogether 100,000 to 130,000 clones are present, approximately 90% being singletons, with the ten largest covering approximately 0.69%. The sequencing here drew on CD4+ or CD8+ T cells sorted from blood, taken in a trial of the OX40 agonist ivuxolimab. These receptors all come from an adult with an advanced solid tumor such as melanoma, head and neck, liver or kidney cancer. Both conserved end residues are part of each CDR3. D genes are given only for firm matches. Clone size is not always given. Where it is, it says once, few, many or a class for expanded clones.

TRBD2	NA	TRBV4-2	TRBJ2-3	TGTGCCAGCAGCCAAGAGGACCTCGGATCTAGCGGGAGGGCGGTGCCAGATACGCAGTATTTT	CASSQEDLGSSGRAVPDTQYF
TRBD2	NA	TRBV30	TRBJ2-3	TGTGCCTGGAGTTGGACTAGCGGAGGCACAGATACGCAGTATTTT	CAWSWTSGGTDTQYF
TRBD1	NA	TRBV6-1	TRBJ2-7	TGTGCCAGCAGTACAATCGGACAGGGATCTGGCGAGCAGTACTTC	CASSTIGQGSGEQYF
NA	NA	TRBV2	TRBJ2-7	TGTGCCAGCACTGACGCGGGGACGAACTACGAGCAGTACTTC	CASTDAGTNYEQYF
NA	NA	TRBV6-1	TRBJ2-7	TGTGCCAGCAGTGCCCCGGGACTTCGCGTCTCGGGGTTGGAGCAGTACTTC	CASSAPGLRVSGLEQYF
NA	NA	TRBV5-5	TRBJ1-2	TGTGCCAGCAGCTTACAATGGGGTCTGGAGGGCTACACCTTC	CASSLQWGLEGYTF
TRBD2	NA	TRBV13	TRBJ2-5	TGTGCCAGCAGCTTGGACGGGGGGGCCAGAGAGACCCAGTACTTC	CASSLDGGARETQYF
NA	NA	TRBV4-2	TRBJ1-1	TGTGCCAGCAGCTCCCCGATTGGCACTGAAGCTTTCTTT	CASSSPIGTEAFF
TRBD2	NA	TRBV7-9	TRBJ2-3	TGTGCCAGCAGATCAAAGGGCGGGGGGCCCTTTATGCAGTATTTT	CASRSKGGGPFMQYF
TRBD2	once	TRBV5-1	TRBJ2-7	TGCGCCAGCAGCCGGGAGCGGGGAGCCTACGAGCAGTACTTC	CASSRERGAYEQYF
TRBD1	NA	TRBV5-1	TRBJ2-3	TGCGCCAGTACCCCGGGACAGGGCACAGATACGCAGTATTTT	CASTPGQGTDTQYF
NA	NA	TRBV6-1	TRBJ1-2	TGTGCCAGCAGTGAAGCGACCGCCGGCGGGGGCTACACCTTC	CASSEATAGGGYTF
NA	NA	TRBV7-6	TRBJ2-5	TGTGCCAGCAGTTCCGGGACGGAAGAGACCCAGTACTTC	CASSSGTEETQYF
NA	once	TRBV18	TRBJ1-1	TGTGCCAGCTCACAGGGACCTTACCTGAGTACTGAAGCTTTCTTT	CASSQGPYLSTEAFF
TRBD2	NA	TRBV7-9	TRBJ2-1	TGTGCCAGCAGCTTATCAGCGGGAGGGTCCTACAATGAGCAGTTCTTC	CASSLSAGGSYNEQFF
NA	NA	TRBV7-8	TRBJ2-1	TGTGCCAGCAGCTTAATTAGGTACAATGAGCAGTTCTTC	CASSLIRYNEQFF
TRBD1	NA	TRBV6-1	TRBJ1-6	TGTGCCAGCAGTGCCCGGGACAGGGATTCACCCCTCCACTTT	CASSARDRDSPLHF
NA	NA	TRBV20-1	TRBJ1-1	TGCAGTGCGCCGGACAACACTGAAGCTTTCTTT	CSAPDNTEAFF
NA	once	TRBV19	TRBJ1-1	TGTGCCAGTAGCCAAGTTCGAGGGGAAGCTTTCTTT	CASSQVRGEAFF
TRBD2	NA	TRBV11-2	TRBJ2-7	TGTGCCAGCAGCGTGACTAGCGGGGGGTATCGTTCCTACGAGCAGTACTTC	CASSVTSGGYRSYEQYF
NA	NA	TRBV28	TRBJ2-3	TGTGCCAGCAGTGTAATCACAGATACGCAGTATTTT	CASSVITDTQYF
TRBD2	NA	TRBV19	TRBJ2-1	TGTGCCAGCCCAATCGGCCTAGCGGGTTACAATGAGCAGTTCTTC	CASPIGLAGYNEQFF
TRBD1	NA	TRBV5-1	TRBJ2-1	TGCGCCAGCAGCTTTGAGACAGGGCAGGATGAGCAGTTCTTC	CASSFETGQDEQFF
NA	NA	TRBV2	TRBJ1-1	TGTGCCAGCAGTGATCAAGAGGGGACTGAAGCTTTCTTT	CASSDQEGTEAFF
NA	NA	TRBV5-5	TRBJ2-7	TGTGCCAGCAGCTTGGCCAATCTATACGAGCAGTACTTC	CASSLANLYEQYF
NA	NA	TRBV10-3	TRBJ2-1	TGTGCCATCAGTGAGTCGATGGAGCCCAATGAGCAGTTCTTC	CAISESMEPNEQFF